Presented here are 21 T cell receptor beta chains from one specimen sequenced in a study of identical twins. Each CDR3 protein gets one entry after TCRdb re-called the 5' RACE reads with MiXCR. The sample lists 280,000 or so distinct CDR3 sequences, about 8% seen once, with roughly 2.1% in the top ten. The same sample was also used in a study of yellow fever vaccine responses in identical twins.

The sample was memory (CD45RO+) T cells sorted from blood. These receptors all stem from a woman aged 18-29 years in good health.

This clonotype was recorded a few times. This chain links TRBV10-3 with TRBJ2-3; 7 nucleotides agree with TRBD2. Germline V CDR1 and CDR2: ENHRY, SYGVKD. V gave up 11 bases and J gave up 5 bases; unmatched junction bases: 16. The CDR3 has 15 amino acids. This CDR3 is CAATSWGGTGDTQYF. In DNA form, the CDR3 reads TGTGCCGCCACGTCGTGGGGGGGGACGGGAGATACGCAGTATTTT.

The genes are TRBV5-1 and TRBJ1-1, with D hard to call. Trimming pared 9 bases from V and 1 base from J, leaving 13 bases between. Germline assignment: CDR1 SGHRS and CDR2 YFSETQ. This CDR3 has 13 residues. CDR3 in amino acids: CATRVRWNTEAFF. CDR3 in DNA: TGCGCCACCCGCGTCCGGTGGAACACTGAAGCTTTCTTT.

This clonotype has ten or more counts. The chain has TRBV5-6 and TRBJ1-4; 7 bases map to TRBD1. V gave up 3 bases and J gave up 4 bases; unmatched junction bases: 3. The CDR3 is 14 residues long. Germline loops: CDR1 SGHDT, CDR2 YYEEEE. The CDR3 here is CASSWTGLNEKLFF. The CDR3 DNA is TGTGCCAGCAGCTGGACAGGACTTAATGAAAAACTGTTTTTT.

The V gene is TRBV6-5, the J gene TRBJ2-3, with no clear D. The germline CDR1 and CDR2 sequences are MNHEY and SVGAGI. V shed 2 bases and J shed 2 bases, with 11 bases lying between them. The length of the CDR3 is 15 residues. CDR3 nucleotides: TGTGCCAGCAGTTACAGGCGCCCCCTCACAGATACGCAGTATTTT. Its translation: CASSYRRPLTDTQYF.

The chain uses TRBV28 and TRBJ2-7; TRBD2 agrees at 14 bases. The V gene end was trimmed by 6 bases and the J gene end by 2 bases; junction bases not matched to a gene: 3. CDR3 length equals 15 residues. Germline assignment: CDR1 MDHEN and CDR2 SYDVKM. Here the CDR3 DNA reads TGTGCCAGCAGGGGGGGACTAGCGGGGGCCTACGAGCAGTACTTC. This gives the protein CASRGGLAGAYEQYF. The full variable domain, with the rest looked up from reference TRBV28 and TRBJ2-7, is DVKVTQSSRYLVKRTGEKVFLECVQDMDHENMFWYRQDPGLGLRLIYFSYDVKMKEKGDIPEGYSVSREKKERFSLILESASTNQTSMYLCASRGGLAGAYEQYFGPGTRLTVT.

The chain links TRBV11-1 to TRBJ2-5; 14 positions match TRBD2. Germline V gives CDR1 SGHAT, CDR2 FQDESV (reference sequence). The CDR3 loop spans 18 amino acids. Trimming took 5 bases from V and 4 from J; bases not matched to a gene: 12. Here the CDR3 reads CASSPMRLAGGMGETQYF. CDR3 nucleotides: TGTGCCAGCAGCCCAATGAGACTAGCGGGGGGGATGGGAGAGACCCAGTACTTC.

This clonotype was observed at least ten times. V gene TRBV12-3 or TRBV12-4 combines with J gene TRBJ1-4; no reliable D call. The V end was cut by 3 bases, the J end by 5 bases, with 10 bases between. This CDR3 spans 14 amino acids. CDR3 region: CASSLWVENEKLFF. DNA of the CDR3: TGTGCCAGCAGTTTGTGGGTCGAAAATGAAAAACTGTTTTTT.

This clonotype was seen a few times. CDR3 amino acids: CASSQVSRPGGGYTF. The CDR3 bases are TGTGCCAGCAGCCAAGTCTCCAGGCCAGGTGGTGGCTACACCTTC. V and J are TRBV4-2 and TRBJ1-2; D uncertain. V dropped 1 base and J dropped 7 bases, with 16 bases sitting between them. Germline V gives CDR1 LGHNA, CDR2 YNFKEQ. The CDR3 covers 15 residues.

The J gene is TRBJ2-2, the V gene TRBV12-3 or TRBV12-4; the D gene is possibly TRBD1 (6 bases). V was shortened by 3 bases and J by 4 bases, with 12 bases between the two germline ends. The CDR3 has 15 residues. The CDR3 DNA is TGTGCCAGCAGTTTCAGGGGCCGGGGCACCGGGGAGCTGTTTTTT. Protein sequence: CASSFRGRGTGELFF.

The rearrangement joins TRBV11-2 to TRBJ2-3; 7 nucleotides match TRBD2. Germline V CDR1 and CDR2: SGHAT, FQNNGV. After removal of 1 base from V and 9 bases from J, the junction contained 4 bases not matched to a gene. There are 13 residues in the CDR3. CDR3 sequence reads: CASSLADSGTQYF. In DNA form, the CDR3 reads TGTGCCAGCAGCTTAGCAGATAGCGGGACGCAGTATTTT. Together with reference TRBV11-2 and TRBJ2-3, the CDR3 gives the full variable domain: EAGVAQSPRYKIIEKRQSVAFWCNPISGHATLYWYQQILGQGPKLLIQFQNNGVVDDSQLPKDRFSAERLKGVDSTLKIQPAKLEDSAVYLCASSLADSGTQYFGPGTRLTVL.

This sequence joins TRBV3-1 and TRBJ2-1; D is ambiguous. Germline values: CDR1 LGHDT, CDR2 YNNKEL (reference sequence). There are 15 residues in the CDR3. Trimming stripped 3 bases from V and 5 bases from J, with 14 bases between. CDR3 bases: TGTGCCAGCAGCCAGGCGCCGGTGGGGAACAATGAGCAGTTCTTC. Amino acid sequence: CASSQAPVGNNEQFF.

CDR3 residues: CASSLATSFDEQFF. The CDR3 DNA follows: TGTGCCAGCAGCTTAGCTACTAGTTTCGATGAGCAGTTCTTC. This chain connects TRBV7-9 to TRBJ2-1; tentative D call: TRBD2 (5 bases). Germline-derived CDR1 and CDR2 are SEHNR and FQNEAQ (reference sequence). V was cut by 0 bases and J by 8 bases, with 11 bases left in between. The CDR3 is 14 residues long.

This clonotype was found many times. This chain connects TRBV6-6 to TRBJ2-7, with 10 bases aligning to TRBD2. Germline V lookup: CDR1 MNHNY, CDR2 SVGAGI (reference sequence). The trim removed 6 bases at V and 3 bases at J, leaving 8 bases unmatched. The CDR3 sequence is 15 residues long. CDR3 DNA: TGTGCCAGCAGCCTACTCACTAGCGGGAACTACGAGCAGTACTTC. Translating gives CASSLLTSGNYEQYF.

The sample holds many counts of this clonotype. The V call is TRBV3-1, the J call TRBJ2-3; TRBD1 aligns across 8 bases. The germline V gene has CDR1 LGHDT and CDR2 YNNKEL (reference sequence). This CDR3 contains 20 residues. Trimming at V came to 0 bases and at J to 0 bases, leaving 14 bases not matched to a gene. CDR3 residues: CASSQDPGQAGFPSTDTQYF. The CDR3 region has the DNA TGTGCCAGCAGCCAAGATCCGGGACAGGCGGGATTCCCTAGCACAGATACGCAGTATTTT.

This clonotype was found many times. This chain connects TRBV12-3 or TRBV12-4 to TRBJ1-5; 7 bases align to TRBD1. The ends lost 6 bases at V and 0 bases at J; junction bases unmatched: 5. The CDR3 has 15 amino acids. The CDR3 loop reads CASSSRQGSNQPQHF. The CDR3 DNA reads TGTGCCAGCAGCTCCAGACAGGGTAGCAATCAGCCCCAGCATTTT.

This clonotype was recorded many times. V gene TRBV5-1 combines with J gene TRBJ2-7; no firm D call. The CDR3 spans 13 residues. V lost 2 bases and J lost 1, with 7 bases in between. Germline assignment: CDR1 SGHRS and CDR2 YFSETQ. In DNA form, the CDR3 reads TGCGCCAGCAGCTTAAGACCGTCCTACGAGCAGTACTTC. Protein product: CASSLRPSYEQYF.

This clonotype has at least ten counts. The CDR3 region is CASSSLASDEQFF. The DNA for the CDR3 is TGTGCCAGCAGTTCTCTTGCATCGGATGAGCAGTTCTTC. The J gene is TRBJ2-1, the V gene TRBV6-6; D not certain. Germline-derived CDR1 and CDR2 are MNHNY and SVGAGI (reference sequence). Trimming stripped 4 bases from V and 8 bases from J, with 12 bases between. The CDR3 spans 13 residues.

This clonotype was observed a handful of times. The chain joins TRBV20-1 to TRBJ2-6; TRBD2 might be the D (5 bases). Per germline, CDR1 DFQATT and CDR2 SNEGSKA (reference sequence). This CDR3 is built from 16 residues. Trimming left V 2 bases short and J 2 bases short, with 13 bases between. The CDR3 loop is CSARKRGGPGANVLTF. CDR3 DNA: TGCAGTGCTAGAAAACGTGGAGGACCTGGGGCCAACGTCCTGACTTTC.

The chain uses TRBV25-1 and TRBJ1-1, with TRBD1 as a possible D gene (5 bases). This CDR3 spans 13 amino acids. Trimming pared 6 bases from V and 6 bases from J, leaving 14 bases between. CDR1 MGHDK and CDR2 SYGVNS come from the germline V gene. CDR3 in amino acids: CASREPSRAEAFF. The CDR3 nucleotides read TGTGCCAGCAGGGAACCCAGCAGGGCTGAAGCTTTCTTT.

This clonotype was seen more than once but under ten times. The chain combines TRBV27 with TRBJ2-1, with D perhaps TRBD2 (7 bases). CDR3 length: 17 amino acids. V was trimmed by 1 base and J by 0 bases, leaving 13 bases between them. The germline CDR1 and CDR2 sequences are MNHEY and SMNVEV (reference sequence). This chain's CDR3 is CASSLWGGSHSYNEQFF. For the CDR3, the DNA is TGTGCCAGCAGTTTATGGGGGGGCTCTCACTCCTACAATGAGCAGTTCTTC.

This clonotype was seen ten or more times. CDR3 sequence (DNA): TGTGCCAGCAGTCTTCTCGGGGGGAGGGCCACAGATACGCAGTATTTT. This translates into CASSLLGGRATDTQYF. The J gene is TRBJ2-3, the V gene TRBV28, with 7 bases identical to TRBD2. After removal of 5 bases from V and 2 bases from J, the junction contained 10 bases not matched to a gene. Germline lookup yields CDR1 MDHEN and CDR2 SYDVKM. The CDR3 is 16 residues long.